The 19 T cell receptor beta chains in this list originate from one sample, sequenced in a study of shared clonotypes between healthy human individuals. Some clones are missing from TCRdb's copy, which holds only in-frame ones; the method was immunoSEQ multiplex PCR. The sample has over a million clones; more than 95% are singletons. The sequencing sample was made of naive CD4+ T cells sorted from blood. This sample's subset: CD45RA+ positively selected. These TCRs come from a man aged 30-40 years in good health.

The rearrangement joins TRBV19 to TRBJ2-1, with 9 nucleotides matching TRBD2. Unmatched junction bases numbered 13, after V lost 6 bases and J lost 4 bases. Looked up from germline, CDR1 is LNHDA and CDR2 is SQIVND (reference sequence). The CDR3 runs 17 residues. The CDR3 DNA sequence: TGTGCCAGTAGCACAAGTATTAGCGGGAGCCGATACAATGAGCAGTTCTTC. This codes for CASSTSISGSRYNEQFF.

CDR3 in DNA: TGTGCCAGCCGGGAGCGCTCCTACAATGAGCAGTTCTTC. Translation gives CASRERSYNEQFF. The J gene is TRBJ2-1, the V gene TRBV7-2; D is perhaps TRBD2 (6 bases). The CDR3 runs to 13 residues. Germline V gives CDR1 SGHTA, CDR2 FQGNSA. Trimming took off 8 bases at V and 0 bases at J, with 8 bases between the two ends.

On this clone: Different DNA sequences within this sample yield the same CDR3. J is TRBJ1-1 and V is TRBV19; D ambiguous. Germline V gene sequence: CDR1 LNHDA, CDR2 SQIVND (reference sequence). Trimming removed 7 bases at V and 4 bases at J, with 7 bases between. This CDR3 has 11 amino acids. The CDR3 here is CASNRGTEAFF. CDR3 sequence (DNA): TGTGCCAGTAATCGAGGCACTGAAGCTTTCTTT.

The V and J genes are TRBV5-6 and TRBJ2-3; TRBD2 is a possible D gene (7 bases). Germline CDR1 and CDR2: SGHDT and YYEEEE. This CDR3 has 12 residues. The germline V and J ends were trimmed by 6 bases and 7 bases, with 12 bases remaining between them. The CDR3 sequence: CASTPGGNTQYF. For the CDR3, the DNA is TGTGCCAGCACACCGGGGGGCAATACGCAGTATTTT.

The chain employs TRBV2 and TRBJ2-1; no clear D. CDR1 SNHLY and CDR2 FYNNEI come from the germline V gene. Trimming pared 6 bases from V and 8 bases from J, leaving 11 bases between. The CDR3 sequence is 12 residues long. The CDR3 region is CASRSDKDEQFF. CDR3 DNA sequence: TGTGCCAGCAGATCAGACAAGGATGAGCAGTTCTTC.

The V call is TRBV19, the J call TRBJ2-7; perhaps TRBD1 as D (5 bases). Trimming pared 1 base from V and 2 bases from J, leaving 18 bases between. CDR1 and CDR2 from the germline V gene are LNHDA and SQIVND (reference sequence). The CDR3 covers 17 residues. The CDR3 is CASSIVGGRGATYEQYF. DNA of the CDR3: TGTGCCAGTAGTATAGTGGGCGGTCGTGGGGCAACCTACGAGCAGTACTTC.

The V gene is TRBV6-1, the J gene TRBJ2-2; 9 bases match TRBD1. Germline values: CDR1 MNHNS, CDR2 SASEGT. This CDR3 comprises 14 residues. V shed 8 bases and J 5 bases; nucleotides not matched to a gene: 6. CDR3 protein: CASENRGRTGELFF. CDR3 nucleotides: TGTGCCAGCGAGAACAGGGGGCGTACCGGGGAGCTGTTTTTT.

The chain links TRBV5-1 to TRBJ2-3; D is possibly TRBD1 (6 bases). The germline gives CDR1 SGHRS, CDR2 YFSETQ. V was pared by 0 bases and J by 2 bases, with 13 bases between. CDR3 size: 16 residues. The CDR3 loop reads CASSLVQGQNTDTQYF. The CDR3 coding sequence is TGCGCCAGCAGCTTGGTACAGGGCCAAAACACAGATACGCAGTATTTT. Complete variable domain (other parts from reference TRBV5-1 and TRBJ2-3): KAGVTQTPRYLIKTRGQQVTLSCSPISGHRSVSWYQQTPGQGLQFLFEYFSETQRNKGNFPGRFSGRQFSNSRSEMNVSTLELGDSALYLCASSLVQGQNTDTQYFGPGTRLTVL.

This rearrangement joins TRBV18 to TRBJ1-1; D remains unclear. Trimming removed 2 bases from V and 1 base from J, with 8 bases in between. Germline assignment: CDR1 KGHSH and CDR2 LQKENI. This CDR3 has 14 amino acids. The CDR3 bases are TGTGCCAGCTCACCATCGGTCCCGAACACTGAAGCTTTCTTT. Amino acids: CASSPSVPNTEAFF.

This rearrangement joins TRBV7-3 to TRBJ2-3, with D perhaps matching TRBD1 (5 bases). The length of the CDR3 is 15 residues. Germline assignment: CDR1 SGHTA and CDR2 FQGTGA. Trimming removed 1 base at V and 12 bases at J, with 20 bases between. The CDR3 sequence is CASSLRGGERLPQYF. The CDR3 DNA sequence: TGTGCCAGCAGCTTAAGGGGCGGCGAGAGGCTGCCACAGTATTTT. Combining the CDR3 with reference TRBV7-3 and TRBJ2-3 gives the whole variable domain GAGVSQTPSNKVTEKGKYVELRCDPISGHTALYWYRQSLGQGPEFLIYFQGTGAADDSGLPNDRFFAVRPEGSVSTLKIQRTERGDSAVYLCASSLRGGERLPQYFGPGTRLTVL.

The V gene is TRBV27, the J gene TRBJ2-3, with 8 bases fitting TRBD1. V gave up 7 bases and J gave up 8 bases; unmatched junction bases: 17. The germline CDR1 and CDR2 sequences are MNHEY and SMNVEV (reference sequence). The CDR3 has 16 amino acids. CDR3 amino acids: CASTQPGQAARGTQYF. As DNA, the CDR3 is TGTGCCAGCACGCAACCGGGACAGGCCGCTCGTGGTACGCAGTATTTT.

The CDR3 DNA is TGTGCCAGCCGGCGGTTGATGGCCCTAGATCGCTACGAGCAGTACTTC. Amino acids: CASRRLMALDRYEQYF. The chain carries TRBV5-6 and TRBJ2-7; D unresolved. The V gene's germline CDR1 is SGHDT and CDR2 YYEEEE. This CDR3 region has 16 residues. The V end was cut by 7 bases, the J end by 3 bases, with 23 bases between.

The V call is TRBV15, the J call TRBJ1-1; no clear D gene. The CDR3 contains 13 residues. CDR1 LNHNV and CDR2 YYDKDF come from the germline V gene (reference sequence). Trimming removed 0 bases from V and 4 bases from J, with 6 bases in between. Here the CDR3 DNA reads TGTGCCACCAGCAGAGATCGGCGCACTGAAGCTTTCTTT. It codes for CATSRDRRTEAFF.

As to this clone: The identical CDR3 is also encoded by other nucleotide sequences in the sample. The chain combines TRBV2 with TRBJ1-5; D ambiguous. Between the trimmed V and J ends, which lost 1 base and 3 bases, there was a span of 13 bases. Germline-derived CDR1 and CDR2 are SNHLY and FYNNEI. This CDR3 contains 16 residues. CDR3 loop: CASSEGGRRLNQPQHF. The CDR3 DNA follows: TGTGCCAGCAGTGAAGGTGGGCGGAGGCTCAATCAGCCCCAGCATTTT.

The CDR3 loop is CASSVRGGTEAFF. The CDR3 DNA reads as TGCGCCAGCAGCGTAAGGGGTGGCACTGAAGCTTTCTTT. The chain couples TRBV5-1 to TRBJ1-1, with D perhaps TRBD1 (5 bases). Germline CDR1 and CDR2: SGHRS and YFSETQ. This CDR3 has 13 residues. Trimming took 4 bases from V and 4 from J, leaving 11 bases between them.

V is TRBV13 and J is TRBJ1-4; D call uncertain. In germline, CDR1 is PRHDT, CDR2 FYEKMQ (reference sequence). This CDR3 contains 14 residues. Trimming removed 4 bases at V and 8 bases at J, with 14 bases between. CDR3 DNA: TGTGCCAGCAGCTCCAACCGTTTAGGGGAAAAACTGTTTTTT. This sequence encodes CASSSNRLGEKLFF.

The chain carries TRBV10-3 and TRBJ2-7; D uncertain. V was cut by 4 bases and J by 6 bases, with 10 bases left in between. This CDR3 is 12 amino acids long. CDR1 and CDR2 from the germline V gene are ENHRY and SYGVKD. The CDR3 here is CAISGHGSEQYF. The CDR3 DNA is TGTGCCATCAGTGGGCACGGTTCCGAGCAGTACTTC.

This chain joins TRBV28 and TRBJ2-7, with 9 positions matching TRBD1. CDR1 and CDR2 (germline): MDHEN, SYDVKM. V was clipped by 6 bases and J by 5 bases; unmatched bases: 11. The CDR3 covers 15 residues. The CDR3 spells CASRAGTGFRNEQYF. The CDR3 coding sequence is TGTGCCAGCAGAGCAGGGACAGGGTTTCGGAACGAGCAGTACTTC.

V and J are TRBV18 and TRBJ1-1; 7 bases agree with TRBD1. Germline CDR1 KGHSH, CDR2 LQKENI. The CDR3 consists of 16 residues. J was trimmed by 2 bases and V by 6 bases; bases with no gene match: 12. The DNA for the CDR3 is TGTGCCAGCTCCACGAATATGGACAGGCTTAACACTGAAGCTTTCTTT. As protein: CASSTNMDRLNTEAFF. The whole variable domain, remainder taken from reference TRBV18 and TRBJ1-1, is NAGVMQNPRHLVRRRGQEARLRCSPMKGHSHVYWYRQLPEEGLKFMVYLQKENIIDESGMPKERFSAEFPKEGPSILRIQQVVRGDSAAYFCASSTNMDRLNTEAFFGQGTRLTVV.